This note documents a single T cell receptor (beta chain) sequence. Its antigen is as yet unknown. Some clones are missing from TCRdb's copy, which holds only in-frame ones; the method was immunoSEQ multiplex PCR. In the table there are approximately 84,000 clones, 90% to 95% of which are singletons. This sample is part of a study of OX40 agonist ivuxolimab in advanced cancers. Study summary: Subjects had a mean age of approximately 60 years, with a range of roughly 23 to 79; 82.7% were male.

Study-wide results and caveats: Among the lowest levels of clonal expansion were found in partial responders at 0.1-3.0 mg/kg. Dose levels from 0.1 to 3.0 mg/kg saw CD4+ and CD8+ blood T cells expand clonally by week 6. In general, CD8+ T cells held more expanded clones than CD4+ did, on average.

The CDR3 has 14 amino acids. In germline, CDR1 is GTSNPN, CDR2 SVGIG (reference sequence). The V and J ends lost 1 base and 2 bases respectively, with 12 bases between them. Sequences were derived from CD4+ or CD8+ T cells sorted from blood, sampled in a trial of the OX40 agonist ivuxolimab. The TCR was taken from an adult with an advanced solid tumor such as melanoma, head and neck, liver or kidney cancer. The chain joins TRBV30 to TRBJ2-7; D unresolved. This CDR3 reads CAWSGGQRAYEQYF. As DNA, the CDR3 is TGTGCCTGGAGTGGAGGTCAGCGAGCCTACGAGCAGTACTTC.